This T cell receptor beta chain was captured by sequencing in a study of cytomegalovirus exposure and HLA in healthy donors. With 60 Vbeta and 13 Jbeta primers, the PCR was carried out. Libraries were prepared by immunoSEQ multiplex PCR; TCRdb keeps only in-frame clonotypes and omits some of them. This table has roughly 200,000 clones, roughly 8.7% appearing once. V lost 6 bases to trimming and J lost 1 base; unmatched junction nucleotides: 6. The germline gives CDR1 LNHDA, CDR2 SQIVND (reference sequence). The CDR3 runs to 15 residues. Findings and caveats of the study: HLA allele associations emerged for about 18,000 TCR beta sequences in a later analysis, at 0.05 false discovery rate. The authors later found HLA-associated TCR beta chains more clonally expanded than equally common others. V- and J-gene trimming in TCR beta was tied to a missense DCLRE1C variant by an analysis performed later.

Donors sampled were nominally healthy, though unrecorded immune exposures were likely. This clone was found a few times. Its target is unknown. The clonotype originates from a woman under 40 in good health and CMV-seropositive. The chain couples TRBV19 to TRBJ2-7, with 10 bases that match TRBD2. Sequences were obtained from PBMCs. The CDR3 DNA reads TGTGCCAGTAGCCTTAGCGGGAGGCCTTCCTACGAGCAGTACTTC. It is translated as CASSLSGRPSYEQYF.